This record looks at one T cell receptor (beta chain) sequence and its context. What it binds is not known. Trimming removed 6 bases at V and 4 bases at J, with 15 bases between. This CDR3 is 14 amino acids long. Germline CDR1 reads MNHEY; CDR2 reads SVGAGI. This sample stems from a study of cytomegalovirus exposure and HLA in healthy donors. Study results and limitations: Indistinguishable V segments, including TRBV6-2 and TRBV6-3, were excluded. CMV antigen specificity was confirmed in vitro for a few CMV-associated chains. According to an earlier analysis, most TCR beta V segments yielded productive rearrangements about 87% or about 30% of the time. After further analysis at a later stage, 16,951 TCR beta sequences were associated with HLA alleles at 0.05 false discovery rate.

Primers included in the PCR were 60 Vbeta and 13 Jbeta primers. Assay used: immunoSEQ multiplex PCR; TCRdb lists only in-frame clones, some missing. The table includes approximately 240,000 clones, 70% to 85% detected once. The sequenced sample was PBMCs. The origin of this receptor is a woman aged 55-70 years in good health and CMV-seropositive. The V and J genes are TRBV6-5 and TRBJ1-1, with a possible D match to TRBD1 (5 bases). For the CDR3, the DNA is TGTGCCAGCAGAATCGGACAAGGGGCCACTGAAGCTTTCTTT. Its protein product is CASRIGQGATEAFF.